The clone carrying this T cell receptor (beta chain) was recorded only once. The record originates from a study of blood T cell repertoires in COVID-19. Study-wide background: The cDNA or gDNA used as material had been derived from T cells, B-cell-depleted T cells, or PBMCs.

This CDR3 has 13 residues. Trimming stripped 6 bases from V and 2 bases from J, with 8 bases between. Germline assignment: CDR1 MNHEY and CDR2 SMNVEV (reference sequence). During active infection, Seattle patients enrolled and were then monitored through disease. Sequencing used immunoSEQ multiplex PCR; TCRdb keeps in-frame clones, though not all of them. The sample lists 150,000 to 200,000 clones; just under 90% were seen once. This TCR was recovered from an older woman with COVID-19, enrolled during active disease. The chain couples TRBV27 to TRBJ2-1, with D possibly matching TRBD1 (5 bases). The sequencing sample was made of peripheral blood. The chain's CDR3 is CASRGQAYNEQFF. The CDR3 coding sequence is TGTGCCAGCAGAGGACAAGCCTACAATGAGCAGTTCTTC.